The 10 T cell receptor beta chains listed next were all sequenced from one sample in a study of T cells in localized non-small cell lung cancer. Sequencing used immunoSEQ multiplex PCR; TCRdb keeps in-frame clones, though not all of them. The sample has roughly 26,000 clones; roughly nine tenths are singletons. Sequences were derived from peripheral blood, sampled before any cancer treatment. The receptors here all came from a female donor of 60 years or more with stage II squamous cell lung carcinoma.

The CDR3 is CASSSPIRLARETQYF. CDR3 in DNA: TGTGCCAGCAGTTCCCCCATCAGGCTAGCGAGGGAGACCCAGTACTTC. The J gene is TRBJ2-5, the V gene TRBV6-5, with D possibly being TRBD2 (6 bases). The CDR3 has 16 amino acids. V was clipped by 4 bases and J by 5 bases, with 20 bases between them. Per the germline V gene, CDR1 is MNHEY and CDR2 is SVGAGI.

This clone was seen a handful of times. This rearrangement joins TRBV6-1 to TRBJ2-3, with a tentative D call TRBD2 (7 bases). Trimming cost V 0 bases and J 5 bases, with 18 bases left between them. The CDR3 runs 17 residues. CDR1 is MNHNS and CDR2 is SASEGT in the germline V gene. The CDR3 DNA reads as TGTGCCAGCAGTGAAGCGCTTCTCGGGGGAGGGGGAGATACGCAGTATTTT. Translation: CASSEALLGGGGDTQYF.

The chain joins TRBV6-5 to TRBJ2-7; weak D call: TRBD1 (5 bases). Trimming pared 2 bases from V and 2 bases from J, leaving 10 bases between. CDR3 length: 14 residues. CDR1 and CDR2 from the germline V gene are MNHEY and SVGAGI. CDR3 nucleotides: TGTGCCAGCAGTTACGGACAACTCGCCTACGAGCAGTACTTC. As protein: CASSYGQLAYEQYF.

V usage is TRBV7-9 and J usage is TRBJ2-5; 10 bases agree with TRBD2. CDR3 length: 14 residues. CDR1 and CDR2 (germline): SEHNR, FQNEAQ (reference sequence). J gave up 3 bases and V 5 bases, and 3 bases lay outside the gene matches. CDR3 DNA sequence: TGTGCCAGCAGCGATCTAGCGGGGGAAGAGACCCAGTACTTC. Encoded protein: CASSDLAGEETQYF. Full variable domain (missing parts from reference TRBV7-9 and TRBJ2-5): DTGVSQNPRHKITKRGQNVTFRCDPISEHNRLYWYRQTLGQGPEFLTYFQNEAQLEKSRLLSDRFSAERPKGSFSTLEIQRTEQGDSAMYLCASSDLAGEETQYFGPGTRLLVL.

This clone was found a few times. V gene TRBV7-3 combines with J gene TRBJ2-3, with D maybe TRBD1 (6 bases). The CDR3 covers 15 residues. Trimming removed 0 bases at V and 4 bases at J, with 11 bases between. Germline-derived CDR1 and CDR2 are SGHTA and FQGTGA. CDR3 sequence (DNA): TGTGCCAGCAGCTTAACGCCAAAGGGGGCAGATACGCAGTATTTT. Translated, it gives CASSLTPKGADTQYF.

The CDR3, as DNA: TGTGCCAGCAGCCGCGGGGGCCAAAGCTCCTACGAGCAGTACTTC. It codes for CASSRGGQSSYEQYF. The genes are TRBV5-6 and TRBJ2-7; D perhaps matches TRBD2 (7 bases). The germline gives CDR1 SGHDT, CDR2 YYEEEE. V was trimmed by 4 bases and J by 0 bases, leaving 14 bases between them. This CDR3 is 15 amino acids long.

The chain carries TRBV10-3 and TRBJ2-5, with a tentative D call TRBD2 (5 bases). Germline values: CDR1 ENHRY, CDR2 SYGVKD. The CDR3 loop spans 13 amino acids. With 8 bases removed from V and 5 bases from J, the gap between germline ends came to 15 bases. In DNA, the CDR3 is TGTGCCATCCGGGCCTTCGGGGAGGAGACCCAGTACTTC. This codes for CAIRAFGEETQYF.

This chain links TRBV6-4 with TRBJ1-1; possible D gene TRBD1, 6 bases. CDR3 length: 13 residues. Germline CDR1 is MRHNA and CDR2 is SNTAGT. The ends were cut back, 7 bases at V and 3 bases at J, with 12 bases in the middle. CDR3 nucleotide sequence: TGTGCCAGCAAACGGGGGCAGGACACTGAAGCTTTCTTT. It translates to CASKRGQDTEAFF.

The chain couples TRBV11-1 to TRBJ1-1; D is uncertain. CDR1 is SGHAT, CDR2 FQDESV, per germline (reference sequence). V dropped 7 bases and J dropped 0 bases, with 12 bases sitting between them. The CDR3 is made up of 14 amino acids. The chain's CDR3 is CASMGIAMNTEAFF. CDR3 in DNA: TGTGCCAGCATGGGGATTGCCATGAACACTGAAGCTTTCTTT.

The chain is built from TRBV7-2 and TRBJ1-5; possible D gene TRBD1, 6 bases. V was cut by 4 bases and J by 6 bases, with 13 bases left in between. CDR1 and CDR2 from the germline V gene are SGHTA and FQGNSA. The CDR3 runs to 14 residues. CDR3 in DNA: TGTGCCAGCAGCTCGGAAGGGGGGCGTCAGCCCCAGCATTTT. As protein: CASSSEGGRQPQHF.